One and the same sample provided the 21 T cell receptor beta chains below, sequenced in a study of cytomegalovirus exposure and HLA in healthy donors. 60 Vbeta and 13 Jbeta primers were used in PCR. Some clones are missing from TCRdb's copy, which holds only in-frame ones; the method was immunoSEQ multiplex PCR. The table shows roughly 200,000 clones, with approximately 70% occurring only once. Material for sequencing was PBMCs. All receptors come from a woman between 25 and 40 years old in good health and CMV-seronegative.

The chain couples TRBV19 to TRBJ1-5, with TRBD1 as a possible D gene (5 bases). Trimming took off 3 bases at V and 0 bases at J, with 9 bases between the two ends. This CDR3 contains 15 residues. The germline gives CDR1 LNHDA, CDR2 SQIVND (reference sequence). CDR3 protein: CASSMEGTSNQPQHF. The CDR3 DNA is TGTGCCAGTAGTATGGAGGGGACTAGCAATCAGCCCCAGCATTTT.

The chain joins TRBV5-1 to TRBJ2-2; maybe TRBD1 (6 bases). CDR3 size: 15 residues. The germline V and J ends were trimmed by 0 bases and 4 bases, with 10 bases remaining between them. Germline V gives CDR1 SGHRS, CDR2 YFSETQ. CDR3 in DNA: TGCGCCAGCAGCTTGGTTGGGGGCCCCACCGGGGAGCTGTTTTTT. Its protein is CASSLVGGPTGELFF.

This clone was seen a few times. J is TRBJ2-1 and V is TRBV7-8; D is ambiguous. The CDR3 consists of 18 residues. Germline V gives CDR1 SGHVS, CDR2 FQNEAQ. V lost 5 bases and J 5 bases, leaving 25 bases between the germline ends. As DNA, the CDR3 is TGTGCCAGCAGCCCCCCCCTCCGGTTGCGGAGAAGCAACAATGAGCAGTTCTTC. Translated, it gives CASSPPLRLRRSNNEQFF.

The chain links TRBV9 to TRBJ1-1; 7 bases match TRBD1. Per the germline V gene, CDR1 is SGDLS and CDR2 is YYNGEE. This CDR3 contains 15 residues. Trimming cost V 2 bases and J 6 bases; bases outside gene matches: 10. CDR3 nucleotides: TGTGCCAGCAGCGTTCGAGGACAGGCGTTCTCTGAAGCTTTCTTT. The encoded protein is CASSVRGQAFSEAFF.

The V call is TRBV15, the J call TRBJ1-3; weak D call: TRBD1 (5 bases). Trimming pared 5 bases from V and 0 bases from J, leaving 14 bases between. The CDR3 sequence is 16 residues long. CDR1 is LNHNV, CDR2 YYDKDF, per germline (reference sequence). CDR3 nucleotides: TGTGCCACCAGCTCGGGACTGCAGGCCTCTGGAAACACCATATATTTT. Amino acid sequence: CATSSGLQASGNTIYF.

The gene calls are TRBV7-9 and TRBJ2-1, with 7 bases aligning to TRBD1. The CDR3 contains 12 residues. With 6 bases clipped from V and 7 bases from J, the junction kept 3 bases outside the gene matches. Per the germline V gene, CDR1 is SEHNR and CDR2 is FQNEAQ (reference sequence). CDR3 residues: CASSWDRNEQFF. The CDR3 DNA is TGTGCCAGCAGTTGGGACAGAAATGAGCAGTTCTTC.

The CDR3 reads CASSRPSGEARAGEQFF. Written as DNA, the CDR3 is TGCGCCAGCAGCCGGCCGTCGGGGGAGGCACGAGCAGGGGAGCAGTTCTTC. The gene calls are TRBV5-1 and TRBJ2-1, with a tentative D call TRBD2 (6 bases). Trimming took 4 bases from V and 10 from J, leaving 27 bases between them. Germline assignment: CDR1 SGHRS and CDR2 YFSETQ. The CDR3 covers 17 residues.

This chain connects TRBV10-3 to TRBJ1-2; no clear D. The V and J ends lost 0 bases and 6 bases respectively, with 17 bases between them. The CDR3 contains 16 residues. CDR1 and CDR2 from the germline V gene are ENHRY and SYGVKD. The CDR3, as DNA: TGTGCCATCAGTGAGTCCCCTCGTCGGTTCTCCAATGGCTACACCTTC. The encoded protein is CAISESPRRFSNGYTF.

This clone was seen a handful of times. The V call is TRBV7-9, the J call TRBJ2-7, with D unresolved. Germline CDR1 reads SEHNR; CDR2 reads FQNEAQ (reference sequence). The CDR3 is 15 residues long. Trimming removed 1 base at V and 0 bases at J, with 10 bases between. As DNA, the CDR3 is TGTGCCAGCAGCTTAGGGCAGGCGAGCTCCTACGAGCAGTACTTC. This sequence encodes CASSLGQASSYEQYF.

J is TRBJ2-1 and V is TRBV1; the table assigns TRBD2, which was not confirmed against the DNA. TRBV1 is a documented pseudogene. The CDR3 has 17 amino acids. DNA of the CDR3: TGCACCAGCAGCCAAGACGAGCGGGAAAGCTCCTACAATGAGCAGTTCTTC. This sequence encodes CTSSQDERESSYNEQFF.

The V and J genes are TRBV19 and TRBJ1-5; possible D gene TRBD1, 5 bases. This CDR3 region has 12 residues. Germline V lookup: CDR1 LNHDA, CDR2 SQIVND (reference sequence). V lost 8 bases to trimming and J lost 1 base, with 6 bases between them. The CDR3 coding sequence is TGTGCCAGTGGACAAAGCAATCAGCCCCAGCATTTT. This codes for CASGQSNQPQHF.

About this clone: The CDR3 ends on some other residue instead of the conserved phenylalanine or tryptophan, so this is likely a read error. This rearrangement joins TRBV18 to TRBJ2-7; 8 bases match TRBD2. The CDR3 contains 13 residues. Germline trimming cut 3 bases from V and 5 bases from J; bases unmatched to any gene: 3. CDR1 KGHSH and CDR2 LQKENI come from the germline V gene. In DNA, the CDR3 is TGTGCCAGCTCACCTCGGGAGGGCCACGAGCAGTACCTC. Its protein product is CASSPREGHEQYL.

The chain is built from TRBV18 and TRBJ2-7; 9 bases are a match to TRBD1. The germline CDR1 and CDR2 sequences are KGHSH and LQKENI. This CDR3 comprises 13 residues. The V and J ends lost 8 bases and 2 bases, in that order; junction bases with no gene match: 4. The DNA for the CDR3 is TGTGCCAGCCGAGGGGACAGGGCCTACGAGCAGTACTTC. This sequence encodes CASRGDRAYEQYF.

The gene calls are TRBV5-1 and TRBJ2-7; D is ambiguous. The CDR3 consists of 13 residues. V gave up 0 bases and J gave up 5 bases, with 9 bases separating them. CDR1 is SGHRS, CDR2 YFSETQ, per germline. CDR3 sequence reads: CASSLASGNEQYF. In DNA, the CDR3 is TGCGCCAGCAGCTTGGCTAGTGGCAACGAGCAGTACTTC.

The gene calls are TRBV6-5 and TRBJ1-1; 7 bases line up with TRBD1. Germline CDR1 and CDR2: MNHEY and SVGAGI. The CDR3 is 15 amino acids. The ends lost 6 bases at V and 0 bases at J; junction bases unmatched: 7. The CDR3, as DNA: TGTGCCAGCAGACACACAGGGGATCTGAACACTGAAGCTTTCTTT. Translation gives CASRHTGDLNTEAFF.

V is TRBV27 and J is TRBJ2-7; 14 positions agree with TRBD2. V lost 4 bases to trimming and J lost 2 bases; unmatched junction nucleotides: 22. The germline V gene has CDR1 MNHEY and CDR2 SMNVEV (reference sequence). CDR3 length: 22 amino acids. CDR3 in amino acids: CASSSYRDRLAGGPSFTYEQYF. As DNA, the CDR3 is TGTGCCAGCAGTTCTTACAGGGACCGACTAGCGGGAGGGCCGTCTTTCACCTACGAGCAGTACTTC.

The V gene is TRBV7-9, the J gene TRBJ1-3; tentatively, D is TRBD1 (6 bases). The germline gives CDR1 SEHNR, CDR2 FQNEAQ (reference sequence). V was cut by 5 bases and J by 0 bases, with 11 bases left in between. The CDR3 is made up of 15 amino acids. The CDR3 DNA reads as TGTGCCAGCAGCCTCCTGACAGGCTCTGGAAACACCATATATTTT. Its protein product is CASSLLTGSGNTIYF.

The chain carries TRBV4-1 and TRBJ1-2, with a weak D call TRBD1 (5 bases). The germline CDR1 and CDR2 sequences are MGHRA and YSYEKL. Trimming pared 0 bases from V and 7 bases from J, leaving 15 bases between. The CDR3 is made up of 15 amino acids. CDR3 DNA sequence: TGCGCCAGCAGCCAAGATCCAGACAGCGTGAGTGGCTACACCTTC. Translating gives CASSQDPDSVSGYTF.

Details on this clone: An end of the junction does not agree with germline; a read error may underlie this. The rearrangement uses TRBV2 and TRBJ1-2; D is uncertain. Germline V lookup: CDR1 SNHLY, CDR2 FYNNEI. The CDR3 sequence is 12 residues long. This CDR3 is CASNSNVDASAF. CDR3 DNA sequence: TGTGCCAGCAATAGCAATGTCGACGCCTCCGCCTTC.

The chain joins TRBV30 to TRBJ2-5; D unclear. Germline V lookup: CDR1 GTSNPN, CDR2 SVGIG (reference sequence). V was cut by 0 bases and J by 5 bases, with 4 bases left in between. The CDR3 runs to 11 residues. CDR3 sequence: CAWSVHETQYF. In DNA form, the CDR3 reads TGTGCCTGGAGTGTACACGAGACCCAGTACTTC. Filled out from reference TRBV30 and TRBJ2-5, the complete variable domain reads SQTIHQWPATLVQPVGSPLSLECTVEGTSNPNLYWYRQAAGRGLQLLFYSVGIGQISSEVPQNLSASRPQDRQFILSSKKLLLSDSGFYLCAWSVHETQYFGPGTRLLVL.

This clone occurred once. This chain links TRBV13 with TRBJ1-3; no definite D call. The length of the CDR3 is 12 residues. Trimming stripped 2 bases from V and 7 bases from J, with 6 bases between. Germline lookup yields CDR1 PRHDT and CDR2 FYEKMQ (reference sequence). DNA for the CDR3: TGTGCCAGCAGCTTACGGTGGAACACCATATATTTT. Its protein is CASSLRWNTIYF.